These 14 T cell receptor beta chains originate from one sample sequenced in a study of regulatory T cells in long-lasting Graves disease. According to the study, TCR beta libraries were built with iRepertoire HTBI primers and CDR3-region Arm-PCR. TCRdb itself ran the multiplex PCR reads through MiXCR, one entry per CDR3 protein. Found here are around 400,000 distinct CDR3 sequences, about 14% of them singletons; the top ten hold over 20%. The time point denotes: newly diagnosed GD, antithyroid drugs for less than 3 months. Following extraction of RNA from PBMCs, that RNA was used to make the TCR library. Source: peripheral blood mononuclear cells (PBMCs), taken at new diagnosis, from a patient treated with antithyroid drugs. The source is a female donor with Graves disease.

This clonotype was counted at least ten times. V usage is TRBV2 and J usage is TRBJ2-1, with no clear D. Germline CDR1 is SNHLY and CDR2 is FYNNEI. V lost 4 bases and J lost 12, with 7 bases in between. This CDR3 has 10 amino acids. The CDR3 nucleotides read TGTGCCAGCAGTGGGTTCTGGCAGTTCTTC. It specifies CASSGFWQFF.

As concerns this clonotype: Germline and junction disagree at one end, which may indicate a read error. The chain is built from TRBV7-9 and TRBJ2-3; 8 bases are a match to TRBD1. The CDR3 sequence is 14 residues long. Germline-derived CDR1 and CDR2 are SEHNR and FQNEAQ (reference sequence). Here the CDR3 reads CASSLGQVKDTQYF. The CDR3, as DNA: TGCGCCAGCAGCTTGGGACAGGTAAAAGATACGCAGTATTTT. The entire variable domain, with the rest obtained from reference TRBV7-9 and TRBJ2-3, is as follows: DTGVSQNPRHKITKRGQNVTFRCDPISEHNRLYWYRQTLGQGPEFLTYFQNEAQLEKSRLLSDRFSAERPKGSFSTLEIQRTEQGDSAMYLCASSLGQVKDTQYFGPGTRLTVL.

This clonotype was detected many times. The J gene is TRBJ2-1, the V gene TRBV7-2, with a weak D call TRBD2 (6 bases). Germline-derived CDR1 and CDR2 are SGHTA and FQGNSA. Trimming removed 2 bases at V and 7 bases at J, with 12 bases between. The CDR3 is 14 residues long. This CDR3 is CASSLTRDSNEQFF. In nucleotides, the CDR3 is TGTGCCAGCAGCTTAACACGGGACTCGAATGAGCAGTTCTTC.

Notes on this clonotype: The germline gene is not matched at one end of the junction; a read error may be the cause. The V gene is TRBV5-1, the J gene TRBJ2-1; 12 bases map to TRBD2. The CDR3 contains 17 residues. Germline V gives CDR1 SGHRS, CDR2 YFSETQ. The CDR3 nucleotides read TGCACCAGCAGCAGCCTGCTAGCGGGGGGGCAGGAGGATGAGCAGTTCTTC. Its translation is CTSSSLLAGGQEDEQFF.

This clonotype appeared many times. V gene TRBV7-2 combines with J gene TRBJ1-2; D remains ambiguous. This CDR3 is built from 14 residues. Trimming took 3 bases from V and 2 from J, leaving 10 bases between them. CDR1 is SGHTA, CDR2 FQGNSA, per germline. CDR3 region: CASSFMVKNYGYTF. CDR3 nucleotides: TGTGCCAGCAGCTTTATGGTGAAGAACTATGGCTACACCTTC.

This clonotype has only a few counts. The chain uses TRBV4-1 and TRBJ2-2; D is tentatively TRBD1 or TRBD2 (5 bases each). CDR3 length equals 13 residues. Trimming took 1 base from V and 6 from J, leaving 6 bases between them. CDR1 is MGHRA and CDR2 is YSYEKL in the germline V gene. CDR3: CASSQVGAGELFF. Here the CDR3 DNA reads TGCGCCAGCAGCCAAGTGGGGGCCGGGGAGCTGTTTTTT.

Many counts were recorded for this clonotype. The genes are TRBV9 and TRBJ2-7; 7 bases are shared with TRBD1. V shed 4 bases, J shed 2 bases, and the junction held 9 bases outside the gene matches. The CDR3 loop spans 15 amino acids. Germline assignment: CDR1 SGDLS and CDR2 YYNGEE. CDR3 sequence (DNA): TGTGCCAGCAGCTCAGGGGGTGGGACCACCTACGAGCAGTACTTC. Protein sequence: CASSSGGGTTYEQYF.

The chain carries TRBV6-1 and TRBJ1-1; 8 positions match TRBD1. The CDR3 sequence is 9 residues long. Germline V lookup: CDR1 MNHNS, CDR2 SASEGT. The V gene end was trimmed by 8 bases and the J gene end by 10 bases; junction bases not matched to a gene: 0. CDR3 DNA sequence: TGTGCCAGCGGACAGGGAGCTTTCTTT. It encodes CASGQGAFF.

This clonotype has a handful of counts. This sequence joins TRBV7-9 and TRBJ2-7; 8 bases are shared with TRBD2. J gave up 6 bases and V 4 bases, and 11 bases lay outside the gene matches. The CDR3 has 15 residues. Looked up from germline, CDR1 is SEHNR and CDR2 is FQNEAQ (reference sequence). In DNA form, the CDR3 reads TGTGCCAGCAGCTCCCCCCCAGCGGGAGTCCTCGAGCAGTACTTC. As protein: CASSSPPAGVLEQYF. The variable domain in full, completed from reference TRBV7-9 and TRBJ2-7, reads DTGVSQNPRHKITKRGQNVTFRCDPISEHNRLYWYRQTLGQGPEFLTYFQNEAQLEKSRLLSDRFSAERPKGSFSTLEIQRTEQGDSAMYLCASSSPPAGVLEQYFGPGTRLTVT.

At least ten counts were recorded for this clonotype. The CDR3 sequence is CSVEPGQGSYEQYF. The CDR3 nucleotides are TGCAGCGTTGAACCAGGACAGGGGAGCTACGAGCAGTACTTC. The chain employs TRBV29-1 and TRBJ2-7, with 9 bases identical to TRBD1. The germline V gene has CDR1 SQVTM and CDR2 ANQGSEA. V lost 2 bases, J lost 3 bases, and 5 bases stayed unmatched. The CDR3 sequence is 14 residues long.

In regard to this clonotype: This sequence may be a read error, since a much larger clone differs from it by one base. The rearrangement joins TRBV6-2 or TRBV6-3 to TRBJ2-7, with D maybe TRBD1 (5 bases). This CDR3 has 15 amino acids. Deletions cut 5 bases from V and 2 bases from J, with 16 bases between. CDR1 and CDR2 (germline): MNHEY, SVGEGT. CDR3 protein: CASSEMVIGAYEQYF. The CDR3 region has the DNA TGTGCCAGCAGTGAAATGGTGATAGGGGCCTACGAGCAGTACTTC.

This rearrangement joins TRBV20-1 to TRBJ1-2; TRBD1 aligns across 7 bases. Germline loops: CDR1 DFQATT, CDR2 SNEGSKA (reference sequence). V shed 5 bases, J shed 2 bases, and the junction held 8 bases outside the gene matches. CDR3 size: 14 residues. CDR3 sequence (DNA): TGCAGTGCTCCGAACACGGGACAGAACTATGGCTACACCTTC. Its protein is CSAPNTGQNYGYTF.

The chain employs TRBV20-1 and TRBJ2-5; the match to TRBD2 covers 14 bases. The V segment lost 5 bases and the J segment 2 bases; nucleotides outside the gene matches: 10. The CDR3 has 17 amino acids. The germline V gene has CDR1 DFQATT and CDR2 SNEGSKA (reference sequence). The CDR3 is CSAVTGLAGGHQETQYF. The CDR3 nucleotides read TGCAGTGCTGTAACAGGACTAGCGGGGGGCCATCAAGAGACCCAGTACTTC.

The rearrangement joins TRBV20-1 to TRBJ2-1; D is undetermined. Germline assignment: CDR1 DFQATT and CDR2 SNEGSKA (reference sequence). V dropped 6 bases and J dropped 9 bases, with 12 bases sitting between them. This CDR3 is 11 amino acids long. The CDR3 loop is CSADRLGEQFF. Here the CDR3 DNA reads TGCAGTGCCGACCGACTGGGTGAGCAGTTCTTC.